This TCR beta chain was sequenced during a study of cytotoxic CD8 clonotypes in ibrutinib-treated CLL. TCRdb's table, derived via immunoSEQ multiplex PCR, lists solely in-frame clones and lacks some. The sample has over 250,000 clones, about 72% seen once. The CDR3 loop spans 13 amino acids. Germline V lookup: CDR1 SNHLY, CDR2 FYNNEI. Trimming cost V 8 bases and J 6 bases, with 16 bases left between them. This sequence originates from a human donor with chronic lymphocytic leukemia. The sample consisted of PBMCs, taken at disease progression, from a patient treated with ibrutinib. The chain combines TRBV2 with TRBJ1-2; D remains ambiguous. The CDR3 loop reads CASDIRPDNGYTF. DNA of the CDR3: TGTGCCAGCGACATCCGACCCGATAATGGCTACACCTTC.